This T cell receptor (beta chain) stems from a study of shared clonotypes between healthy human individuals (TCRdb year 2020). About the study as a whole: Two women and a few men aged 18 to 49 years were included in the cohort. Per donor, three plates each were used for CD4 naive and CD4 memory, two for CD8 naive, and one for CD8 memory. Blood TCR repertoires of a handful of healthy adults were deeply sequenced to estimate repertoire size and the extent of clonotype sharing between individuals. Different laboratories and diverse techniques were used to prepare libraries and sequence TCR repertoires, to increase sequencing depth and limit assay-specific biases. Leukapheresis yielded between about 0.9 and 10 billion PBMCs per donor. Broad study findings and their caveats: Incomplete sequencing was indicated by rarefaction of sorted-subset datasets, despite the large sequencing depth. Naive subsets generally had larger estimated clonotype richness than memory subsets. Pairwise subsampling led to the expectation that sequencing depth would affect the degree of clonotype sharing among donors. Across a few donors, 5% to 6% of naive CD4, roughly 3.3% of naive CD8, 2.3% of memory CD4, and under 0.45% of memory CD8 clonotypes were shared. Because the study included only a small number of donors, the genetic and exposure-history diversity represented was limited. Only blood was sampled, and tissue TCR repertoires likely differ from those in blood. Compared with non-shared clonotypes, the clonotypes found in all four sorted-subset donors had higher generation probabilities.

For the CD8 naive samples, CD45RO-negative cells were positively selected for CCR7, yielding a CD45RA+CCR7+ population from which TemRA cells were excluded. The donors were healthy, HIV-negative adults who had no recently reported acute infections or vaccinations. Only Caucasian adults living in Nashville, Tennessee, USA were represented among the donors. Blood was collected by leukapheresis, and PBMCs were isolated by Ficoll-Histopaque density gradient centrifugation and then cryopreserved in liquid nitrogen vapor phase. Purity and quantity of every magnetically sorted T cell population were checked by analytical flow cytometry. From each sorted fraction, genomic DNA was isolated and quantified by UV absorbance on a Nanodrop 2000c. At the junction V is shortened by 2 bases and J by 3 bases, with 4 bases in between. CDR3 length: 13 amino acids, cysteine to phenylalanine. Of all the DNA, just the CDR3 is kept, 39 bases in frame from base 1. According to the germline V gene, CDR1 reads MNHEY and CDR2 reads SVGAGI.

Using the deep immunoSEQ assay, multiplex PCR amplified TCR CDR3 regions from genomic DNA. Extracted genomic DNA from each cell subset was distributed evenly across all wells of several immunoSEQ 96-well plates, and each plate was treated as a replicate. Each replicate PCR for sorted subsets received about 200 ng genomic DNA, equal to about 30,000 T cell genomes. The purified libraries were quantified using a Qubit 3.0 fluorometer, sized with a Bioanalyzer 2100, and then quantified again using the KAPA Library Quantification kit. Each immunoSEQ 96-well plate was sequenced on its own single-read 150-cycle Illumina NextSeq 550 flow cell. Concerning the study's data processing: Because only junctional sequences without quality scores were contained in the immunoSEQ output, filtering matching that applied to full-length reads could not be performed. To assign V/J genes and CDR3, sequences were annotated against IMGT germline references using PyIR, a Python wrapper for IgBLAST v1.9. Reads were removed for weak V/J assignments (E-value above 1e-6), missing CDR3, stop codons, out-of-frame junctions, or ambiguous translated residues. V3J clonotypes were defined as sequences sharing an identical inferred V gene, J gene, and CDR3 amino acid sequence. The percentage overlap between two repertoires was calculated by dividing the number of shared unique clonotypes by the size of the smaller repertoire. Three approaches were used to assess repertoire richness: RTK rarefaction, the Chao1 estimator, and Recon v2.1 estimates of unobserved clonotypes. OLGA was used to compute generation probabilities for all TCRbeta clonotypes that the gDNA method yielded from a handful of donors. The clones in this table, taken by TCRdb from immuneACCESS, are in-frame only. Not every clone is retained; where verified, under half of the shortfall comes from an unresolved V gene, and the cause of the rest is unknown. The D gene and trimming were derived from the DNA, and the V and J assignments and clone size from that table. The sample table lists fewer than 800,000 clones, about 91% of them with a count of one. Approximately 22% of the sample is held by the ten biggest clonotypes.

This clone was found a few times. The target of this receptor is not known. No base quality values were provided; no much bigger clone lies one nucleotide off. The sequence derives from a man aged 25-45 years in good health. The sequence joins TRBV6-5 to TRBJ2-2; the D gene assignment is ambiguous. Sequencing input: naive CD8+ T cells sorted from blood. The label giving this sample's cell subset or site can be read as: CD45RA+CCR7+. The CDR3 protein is CASSYMYTGELFF. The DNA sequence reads TGTGCCAGCAGTTACATGTACACCGGGGAGCTGTTTTTT.